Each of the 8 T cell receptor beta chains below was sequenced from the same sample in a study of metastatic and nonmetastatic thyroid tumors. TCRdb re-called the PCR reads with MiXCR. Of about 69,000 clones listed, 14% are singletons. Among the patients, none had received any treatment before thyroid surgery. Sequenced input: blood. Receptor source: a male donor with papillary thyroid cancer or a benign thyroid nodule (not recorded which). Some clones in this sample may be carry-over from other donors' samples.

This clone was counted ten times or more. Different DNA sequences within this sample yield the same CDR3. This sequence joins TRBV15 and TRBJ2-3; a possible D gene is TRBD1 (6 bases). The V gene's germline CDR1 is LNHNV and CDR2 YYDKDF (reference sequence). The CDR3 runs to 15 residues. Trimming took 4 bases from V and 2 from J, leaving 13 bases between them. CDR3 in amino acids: CATSIQQGSTDTQYF. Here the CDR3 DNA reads TGTGCCACCAGCATCCAACAGGGCTCCACAGATACGCAGTATTTT. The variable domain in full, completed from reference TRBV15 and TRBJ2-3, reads DAMVIQNPRYQVTQFGKPVTLSCSQTLNHNVMYWYQQKSSQAPKLLFHYYDKDFNNEADTPDNFQSRRPNTSFCFLDIRSPGLGDTAMYLCATSIQQGSTDTQYFGPGTRLTVL.

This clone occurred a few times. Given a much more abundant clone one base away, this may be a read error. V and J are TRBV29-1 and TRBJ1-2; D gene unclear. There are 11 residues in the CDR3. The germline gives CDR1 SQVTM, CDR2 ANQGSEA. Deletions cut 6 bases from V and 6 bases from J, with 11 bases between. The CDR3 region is CSVRAVDGYTF. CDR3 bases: TGCAGCGTGAGGGCAGTGGATGGCTACACCTTC.

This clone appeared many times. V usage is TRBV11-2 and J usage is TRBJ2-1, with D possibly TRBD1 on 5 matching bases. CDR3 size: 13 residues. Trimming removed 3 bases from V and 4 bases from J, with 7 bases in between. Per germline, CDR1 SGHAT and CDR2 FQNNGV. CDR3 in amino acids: CASSFQGYNEQFF. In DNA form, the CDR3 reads TGTGCCAGCAGCTTTCAGGGATACAATGAGCAGTTCTTC.

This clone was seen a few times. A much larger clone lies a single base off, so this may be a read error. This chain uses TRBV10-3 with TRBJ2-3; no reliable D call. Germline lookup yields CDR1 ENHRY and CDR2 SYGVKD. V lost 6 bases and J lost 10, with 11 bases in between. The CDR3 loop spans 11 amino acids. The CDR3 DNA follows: TGTGCCATCAGCGGGTCTGACGCGCAGTATTTT. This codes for CAISGSDAQYF.

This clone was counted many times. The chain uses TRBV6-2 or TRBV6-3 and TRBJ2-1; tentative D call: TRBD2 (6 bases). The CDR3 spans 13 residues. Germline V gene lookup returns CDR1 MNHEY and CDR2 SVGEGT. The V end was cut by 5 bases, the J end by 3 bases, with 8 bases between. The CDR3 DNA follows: TGTGCCAGCAGTCCGGGACTCTACAATGAGCAGTTCTTC. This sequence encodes CASSPGLYNEQFF.

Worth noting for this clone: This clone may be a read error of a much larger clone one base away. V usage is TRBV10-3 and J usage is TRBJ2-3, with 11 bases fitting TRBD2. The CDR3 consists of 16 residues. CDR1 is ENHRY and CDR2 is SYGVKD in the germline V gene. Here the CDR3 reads CAISPGTSGDTDTRYF. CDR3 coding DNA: TGTGCCATCAGTCCGGGGACTAGCGGCGACACAGATACGCGGTATTTT.

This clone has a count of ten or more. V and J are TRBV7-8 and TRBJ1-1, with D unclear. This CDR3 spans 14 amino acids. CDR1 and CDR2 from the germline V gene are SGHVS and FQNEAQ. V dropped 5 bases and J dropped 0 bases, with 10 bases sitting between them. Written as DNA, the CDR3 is TGTGCCAGCAGCCCAATGACGGTGAACACTGAAGCTTTCTTT. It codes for CASSPMTVNTEAFF.

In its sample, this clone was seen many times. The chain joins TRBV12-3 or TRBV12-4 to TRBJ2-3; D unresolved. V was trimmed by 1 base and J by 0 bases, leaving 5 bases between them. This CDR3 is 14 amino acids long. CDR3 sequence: CASSLGSSTDTQYF. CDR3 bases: TGTGCCAGCAGTTTAGGGTCTAGCACAGATACGCAGTATTTT.